This is a list of T cell receptor beta chains from one sample in a study of cytotoxic CD8 clonotypes in ibrutinib-treated CLL. The table came from immunoSEQ multiplex PCR; TCRdb's copy has only in-frame clones and leaves some out. Altogether some 150,000 clones are present, 76% being singletons, with the ten largest covering about 4.7%. Sequenced material: PBMCs, taken after 24 months of ibrutinib treatment. The receptor set was obtained from a human donor with chronic lymphocytic leukemia. Each CDR3 is given with its conserved first and last residue. D genes are given only for firm matches. Size tells how often a clone was seen (once, few, many) or the class of an expanded clone, and some rows leave it out.

clone_size,v_call,j_call,d_call,cdr3_nt,cdr3_aa
.,TRBV27,TRBJ2-1,.,TGTGCCAGCGGACCCCGGTGGGTCTACAATGAGCAGTTCTTC,CASGPRWVYNEQFF
.,TRBV4-2,TRBJ1-6,.,TGTGCCAGCAGCCAAGTGGTAGGAGCGGGGGTGGGCTCACCCCTCCACTTT,CASSQVVGAGVGSPLHF
.,TRBV6-5,TRBJ1-4,.,TGTGCCAGCAGTGCGACGGGAGAATGGGAAAAACTGTTTTTT,CASSATGEWEKLFF
few,TRBV29-1,TRBJ1-2,.,TGCAGCGCAGAGTCCACTAACTATGGCTACACCTTC,CSAESTNYGYTF
.,TRBV5-6,TRBJ1-3,.,TGTGCCAGCACCCGGTACTCTGGAAACACCATATATTTT,CASTRYSGNTIYF
.,TRBV5-1,TRBJ2-2,.,TGCGCCAGCAGCTTGGCCCCAGGGCCCCCGAACACCGGGGAGCTGTTTTTT,CASSLAPGPPNTGELFF
.,TRBV28,TRBJ1-4,.,TGTGCCAGCAGCCAGGGTGTTAATGAAAAACTGTTTTTT,CASSQGVNEKLFF
.,TRBV28,TRBJ1-5,.,TGTGCCAGCAGTTTACGGTACGGGACCAATCAGCCCCAGCATTTT,CASSLRYGTNQPQHF
.,TRBV28,TRBJ2-3,.,TGTGCCAGCAGTCCCCCGGGGGCTAGCACAGATACGCAGTATTTT,CASSPPGASTDTQYF
.,TRBV7-2,TRBJ2-5,TRBD2,TGTGCCAGCAGCCCGCGGGGGGGTGTGGAGACCCAGTACTTC,CASSPRGGVETQYF
.,TRBV20-1,TRBJ1-1,.,TGCAGTGCTAGGGGCAGGGGACGCGCTTTCTTT,CSARGRGRAFF
.,TRBV6-6,TRBJ2-3,TRBD2,TGTGCCAGCACCACGGGGCTAGCGGGACCAGATACGCAGTATTTT,CASTTGLAGPDTQYF
once,TRBV7-9,TRBJ1-3,.,TGTGCCAGCAGCTTAGTGAGTCCAGGGTCTGGAAACACCATATATTTT,CASSLVSPGSGNTIYF
few,TRBV5-1,TRBJ2-5,TRBD2,TGCGCCAGCAGCTTGGGGACTAGCGGACAAGAGACCCAGTACTTC,CASSLGTSGQETQYF
.,TRBV23-1,TRBJ1-1,.,TGCGCCAGCTATCCCGGACACTTAAACACTGAAGCTTTCTTT,CASYPGHLNTEAFF
.,TRBV28,TRBJ1-1,.,TGTGCCAGCACCTACGGCTCGATGAACACTGAAGCTTTCTTT,CASTYGSMNTEAFF
.,TRBV5-1,TRBJ2-2,.,TGCGCCAGCAGCCCCCGGGGTCAAAACACCGGGGAGCTGTTTTTT,CASSPRGQNTGELFF
few,TRBV6-4,TRBJ2-1,.,TGTGCCACCTCGGGGACACCTAACAATGAGCAGTTCTTC,CATSGTPNNEQFF
.,TRBV30,TRBJ1-6,.,TGTGCCTGGAGTCCCGACAGCTCGTATTCACCCCTCCACTTT,CAWSPDSSYSPLHF
.,TRBV9,TRBJ2-1,TRBD2,TGTGCCAGCAGCGTAGAACTAGCGGGAGGCCTTGGGGATGAGCAGTTCTTC,CASSVELAGGLGDEQFF
.,TRBV2,TRBJ2-3,.,TGTGCCAGCAGTGTGTGGGGTTATTTCACAGATACGCAGTATTTT,CASSVWGYFTDTQYF
.,TRBV5-1,TRBJ2-7,.,TGCGCCAGCAGCGACCGAAGCGGTTCCTACGAGCAGTACTTC,CASSDRSGSYEQYF
.,TRBV5-1,TRBJ2-7,.,TGCGCCAGCAGCTTCGGGGGAAACTCCTACGAGCAGTACTTC,CASSFGGNSYEQYF
.,TRBV11-2,TRBJ1-1,.,TGTGCCAGCAGCTTAGGTAGGACCATGAACACTGAAGCTTTCTTT,CASSLGRTMNTEAFF
.,TRBV9,TRBJ1-4,TRBD1,TGTGCCAGCAGCGCCCAGGGGGCTGGTTCGTTTCGGGAAAAACTGTTTTTT,CASSAQGAGSFREKLFF
.,TRBV7-3,TRBJ2-1,.,TGTGCCAGCAGCCCCAGGGGGGGGGCGGGCTACAATGAGCAGTTCTTC,CASSPRGGAGYNEQFF
few,TRBV14,TRBJ2-7,.,TGTGCCAGCAGCCAAGGTTTCGAGCAGTACTTC,CASSQGFEQYF
.,TRBV7-3,TRBJ2-5,TRBD1,TGTGCCAGCAGCTTAAGACAGGGGGAGACCCAGTACTTC,CASSLRQGETQYF
.,TRBV5-1,TRBJ2-3,.,TGCGCCAGCAGCTTAGCGATCACAGATACGCAGTATTTT,CASSLAITDTQYF
few,TRBV6-1,TRBJ1-3,.,TGTGCCAGCAGCCGGGAATCCTCTGGAAACACCATATATTTT,CASSRESSGNTIYF
few,TRBV7-8,TRBJ2-5,TRBD2,TGTGCCAGCAGCCCCCGAGTAGCGGGGGGGAGGGAGACCCAGTACTTC,CASSPRVAGGRETQYF
.,TRBV4-2,TRBJ2-3,.,TGTGCCAGCAGCCAAGATCTTGGGGCCAGGGCCCATCGTCAGTATTTT,CASSQDLGARAHRQYF
few,TRBV18,TRBJ1-5,.,TGTGCCAGCTCACCACCGAATCAGCCCCAGCATTTT,CASSPPNQPQHF
once,TRBV7-2,TRBJ1-2,.,TGTGCCAGCAGCTTCCCCCCGGACTATGGCTACACCTTC,CASSFPPDYGYTF
.,TRBV7-7,TRBJ2-5,.,TGTGCTAGCAGCCCGGCCCTGGGGTGGGAGACCCAGTACTTC,CASSPALGWETQYF
.,TRBV7-2,TRBJ1-5,.,TGTGCCAGCAGCCACCGCCCGGGGCGAAACAATCAGCCCCAGCATTTT,CASSHRPGRNNQPQHF
.,TRBV6-6,TRBJ2-3,.,TGTGCCAGCAGTTACTCAAACAGGGTGGCCACAGATACGCAGTATTTT,CASSYSNRVATDTQYF
many,TRBV19,TRBJ2-1,.,TGTGCCAGTAGTAAAACAAATGAGCAGTTCTTC,CASSKTNEQFF
.,TRBV2,TRBJ1-3,TRBD1,TGTGCCAGCGAGGGGGCGGAAGGAAACACCATATATTTT,CASEGAEGNTIYF
.,TRBV10-3,TRBJ2-5,.,TGTGCCATCAGGAGCGGGTCCCACCAAGAGACCCAGTACTTC,CAIRSGSHQETQYF
.,TRBV2,TRBJ1-4,TRBD1,TGTGCCAGCAGGGATGACAGGGGAAGTGAAAAACTGTTTTTT,CASRDDRGSEKLFF
.,TRBV6-1,TRBJ2-2,TRBD2,TGTGCCAGCAGTGAAGCCCCCCTAGCGGCGCTAAGGTTGCTGTTTTTT,CASSEAPLAALRLLFF
.,TRBV5-1,TRBJ1-1,TRBD1,TGCGCCAGCAGCCCCCGACAGGGCTCCAACACTGAAGCTTTCTTT,CASSPRQGSNTEAFF
few,TRBV29-1,TRBJ1-2,TRBD1,TGCAGCGCGGGACAGGGCGACTATGGCTACACCTTC,CSAGQGDYGYTF
.,TRBV25-1,TRBJ2-1,TRBD2,TGTGCCAGCAGTGAATCAGGACTAGCGGGAGTGAATGAGCAGTTCTTC,CASSESGLAGVNEQFF
once,TRBV6-9,TRBJ2-5,.,TGTGCCAGCAGTTATTCGAGGGGATGGGCTACCCGAAGTCTTGGGGAGACCCAGTACTTC,CASSYSRGWATRSLGETQYF
.,TRBV7-3,TRBJ2-5,TRBD2,TGTGCCAGCAGCTTCACGACTAGCGGGCCTGGGGAGACCCAGTACTTC,CASSFTTSGPGETQYF